Following are 30 T cell receptor beta chains from one sample sequenced in a study of regulatory T cells in long-lasting Graves disease. Sequencing libraries for TCR beta were prepared with iRepertoire HTBI primers and Arm-PCR of CDR3 regions. TCRdb reprocessed the multiplex PCR reads with MiXCR, giving one entry per CDR3 protein. The sample has 300,000 to 400,000 distinct CDR3 sequences; around 20% are singletons. Sample time point: persistent/refractory GD, antithyroid drugs over 5 years with positive TRAb. The TCR library used RNA extracted from PBMCs. Sequencing used peripheral blood mononuclear cells (PBMCs), obtained when the disease was refractory, from a patient treated with antithyroid drugs. These receptors came from a female donor with Graves disease.

This chain links TRBV4-1 with TRBJ2-7, with 9 nucleotides matching TRBD2. The CDR3 consists of 15 residues. Germline assignment: CDR1 MGHRA and CDR2 YSYEKL. V lost 0 bases, J lost 7 bases, and 7 bases stayed unmatched. The CDR3, as DNA: TGCGCCAGCAGCCAAGAGGGTAGCGGGAGAGGTGAGCAGTACTTC. Its translation: CASSQEGSGRGEQYF.

In its sample, this clonotype was seen many times. This chain joins TRBV6-5 and TRBJ1-2; D is possibly TRBD1 (6 bases). Trimming took 4 bases from V and 7 from J, leaving 13 bases between them. The CDR3 is made up of 13 amino acids. Germline loops: CDR1 MNHEY, CDR2 SVGAGI. CDR3 DNA: TGTGCCAGCAGTTCTCGGACAGCGCTTGGCTACACCTTC. This encodes CASSSRTALGYTF.

J is TRBJ1-2 and V is TRBV2; D is possibly TRBD1 (5 bases). The CDR3 consists of 16 residues. Germline V gene sequence: CDR1 SNHLY, CDR2 FYNNEI. With 6 bases removed from V and 2 bases from J, the gap between germline ends came to 19 bases. The CDR3 nucleotides read TGTGCCAGCAGCCAAGATTGGGGCAAAATAAACTATGGCTACACCTTC. It is translated as CASSQDWGKINYGYTF.

The rearrangement joins TRBV5-4 to TRBJ1-2; 7 bases are shared with TRBD1. Germline V gene sequence: CDR1 SGHNT, CDR2 YYREEE (reference sequence). The CDR3 loop spans 15 amino acids. The V and J ends lost 2 bases and 2 bases, in that order; junction bases with no gene match: 6. The CDR3 loop reads CASSFRQGTNYGYTF. CDR3 DNA sequence: TGTGCCAGCAGCTTTCGACAGGGTACGAACTATGGCTACACCTTC.

This rearrangement joins TRBV5-1 to TRBJ2-2, with 7 positions matching TRBD2. The V segment lost 4 bases and the J segment 5 bases; nucleotides outside the gene matches: 11. Per germline, CDR1 SGHRS and CDR2 YFSETQ. The CDR3 is made up of 16 amino acids. The CDR3 protein is CASSLGTIAGTGELFF. The CDR3 DNA reads as TGCGCCAGCAGCCTAGGGACTATAGCTGGTACCGGGGAGCTGTTTTTT.

This clonotype has ten or more counts. The V and J genes are TRBV15 and TRBJ2-2, with D possibly TRBD1 on 6 matching bases. Germline V CDR1 and CDR2: LNHNV, YYDKDF (reference sequence). V was clipped by 9 bases and J by 0 bases, with 11 bases between them. The CDR3 has 14 amino acids. The CDR3 DNA reads as TGTGCCACTACGGGACACGCGAACACCGGGGAGCTGTTTTTT. Its translation: CATTGHANTGELFF. Looking up the rest from reference TRBV15 and TRBJ2-2 gives the full variable domain: DAMVIQNPRYQVTQFGKPVTLSCSQTLNHNVMYWYQQKSSQAPKLLFHYYDKDFNNEADTPDNFQSRRPNTSFCFLDIRSPGLGDTAMYLCATTGHANTGELFFGEGSRLTVL.

About this clonotype itself: This may stem from a read error, because a much larger clone lies one nucleotide away. V and J are TRBV6-2 or TRBV6-3 and TRBJ2-7; D is undetermined. The CDR3 loop spans 13 amino acids. The germline V gene encodes CDR1 MNHEY and CDR2 SVGEGT. Trimming shortened V by 5 bases and J by 5 bases, and 13 bases separated the two germline ends. The chain's CDR3 is CASSAAGWDEQYF. The CDR3 nucleotides are TGTGCCAGCAGTGCGGCAGGCTGGGACGAGCAGTACTTC.

This clonotype was counted many times. The chain has TRBV28 and TRBJ1-5, with unresolved D. Germline CDR1 reads MDHEN; CDR2 reads SYDVKM. Trimming shortened V by 3 bases and J by 3 bases, and 12 bases separated the two germline ends. The CDR3 contains 15 residues. CDR3 sequence reads: CASSFGRVTNQPQHF. As DNA, the CDR3 is TGTGCCAGCAGTTTCGGTCGCGTGACCAATCAGCCCCAGCATTTT.

The chain recombines TRBV2 with TRBJ2-1, with 8 positions matching TRBD2. Per the germline V gene, CDR1 is SNHLY and CDR2 is FYNNEI. The CDR3 is made up of 14 amino acids. The trim removed 8 bases at V and 4 bases at J, leaving 7 bases unmatched. CDR3 region: CASWVSSGYNEQFF. CDR3 DNA: TGTGCCAGCTGGGTGTCTAGCGGGTACAATGAGCAGTTCTTC. Full variable domain (outside the CDR3, taken from reference TRBV2 and TRBJ2-1): EPEVTQTPSHQVTQMGQEVILRCVPISNHLYFYWYRQILGQKVEFLVSFYNNEISEKSEIFDDQFSVERPDGSNFTLKIRSTKLEDSAMYFCASWVSSGYNEQFFGPGTRLTVL.

The chain links TRBV2 to TRBJ2-7; D unresolved. Trimming took 7 bases from V and 5 from J, leaving 9 bases between them. The length of the CDR3 is 11 residues. CDR1 and CDR2 (germline): SNHLY, FYNNEI. The CDR3 spells CASTQWDEQYF. CDR3 sequence (DNA): TGTGCCAGCACTCAGTGGGACGAGCAGTACTTC.

This clonotype was seen at least ten times. The chain recombines TRBV7-9 with TRBJ1-2; D is perhaps TRBD1 (6 bases). Germline CDR1 and CDR2: SEHNR and FQNEAQ (reference sequence). The CDR3 extends over 16 amino acids. V was trimmed by 5 bases and J by 7 bases, leaving 23 bases between them. This CDR3 reads CASSARARDTAGGYTF. The CDR3 DNA reads as TGTGCCAGCAGCGCCCGAGCCCGGGACACGGCCGGTGGCTACACCTTC.

This clonotype was seen at least ten times. The rearrangement links TRBV28 to TRBJ2-5; 8 bases match TRBD1. The CDR3 contains 16 residues. Germline CDR1 MDHEN, CDR2 SYDVKM. Losses at the gene ends were 5 bases for V and 3 bases for J; bases not matched to a gene: 11. CDR3 amino acids: CASSPEPGTGKETQYF. The CDR3 DNA reads as TGTGCCAGCAGTCCAGAACCCGGGACAGGCAAAGAGACCCAGTACTTC.

This clonotype came up a few times. The rearrangement uses TRBV5-1 and TRBJ2-1, with 9 bases identical to TRBD1. The V and J ends lost 5 bases and 12 bases, in that order; junction bases with no gene match: 24. The CDR3 has 18 amino acids. Germline-derived CDR1 and CDR2 are SGHRS and YFSETQ. CDR3: CASRRQPKQDRGPMRQFF. The CDR3 DNA follows: TGCGCCAGCAGACGTCAGCCCAAACAGGACAGGGGCCCAATGAGGCAGTTCTTC.

The chain employs TRBV6-5 and TRBJ1-2; D remains ambiguous. The CDR3 contains 14 residues. Germline loops: CDR1 MNHEY, CDR2 SVGAGI. V was trimmed by 3 bases and J by 1 base, leaving 9 bases between them. The CDR3 DNA sequence: TGTGCCAGCAGTTATCAGAGGTTTAACTATGGCTACACCTTC. Residues: CASSYQRFNYGYTF.

This clonotype was seen at least ten times. The V gene is TRBV28, the J gene TRBJ1-1; D is unresolved. The CDR3 spans 14 residues. V lost 6 bases and J lost 4, with 15 bases in between. The germline V gene encodes CDR1 MDHEN and CDR2 SYDVKM. The CDR3 nucleotides are TGTGCCAGCAGCTACTACGGATTGGTCACTGAAGCTTTCTTT. It encodes CASSYYGLVTEAFF.

The chain has TRBV6-1 and TRBJ2-2; D unclear. Germline CDR1 MNHNS, CDR2 SASEGT. The V end was cut by 2 bases, the J end by 7 bases, with 11 bases between. The CDR3 has 14 amino acids. CDR3 nucleotides: TGTGCCAGCAGTGAATCCTTACCCTTCGGGGAGCTGTTTTTT. Its translation: CASSESLPFGELFF.

This clonotype occurred many times. The DNA of the CDR3 is TGTGCCACCCCAGGGAAGGGCACTGAAGCTTTCTTT. Translating it yields CATPGKGTEAFF. The chain employs TRBV14 and TRBJ1-1; tentative D call: TRBD1 (5 bases). V lost 10 bases, J lost 4 bases, and 13 bases lay in between. This CDR3 is 12 amino acids long. Germline CDR1 and CDR2: SGHDN and FVKESK.

At least ten counts were recorded for this clonotype. The J gene is TRBJ1-3, the V gene TRBV24-1, with D tentatively TRBD1 (5 bases). Trimming shortened V by 4 bases and J by 3 bases, and 15 bases separated the two germline ends. There are 16 residues in the CDR3. The germline V gene has CDR1 KGHDR and CDR2 SFDVKD. Here the CDR3 reads CATSDRVGGDGNTIYF. The CDR3 DNA sequence: TGTGCCACCAGTGACCGGGTGGGGGGGGATGGAAACACCATATATTTT.

This clonotype was detected ten times or more. The chain employs TRBV29-1 and TRBJ2-7, with 11 bases lining up with TRBD2. Unmatched junction bases numbered 8, after V lost 0 bases and J lost 7 bases. From germline, CDR1 is SQVTM and CDR2 ANQGSEA. This CDR3 region has 15 residues. CDR3 region: CSVEDLGLAGREQYF. Here the CDR3 DNA reads TGCAGCGTTGAAGATCTCGGACTAGCGGGCCGGGAGCAGTACTTC.

The rearrangement joins TRBV11-2 to TRBJ2-6; no clear D gene. The CDR3 consists of 20 residues. Germline V gene lookup returns CDR1 SGHAT and CDR2 FQNNGV. Trimming pared 4 bases from V and 0 bases from J, leaving 22 bases between. The CDR3 sequence is CASSSPTRSKADSGANVLTF. For the CDR3, the DNA is TGTGCCAGCAGCTCCCCAACAAGGTCAAAAGCCGACTCTGGGGCCAACGTCCTGACTTTC. Full variable domain (remainder filled in from reference TRBV11-2 and TRBJ2-6): EAGVAQSPRYKIIEKRQSVAFWCNPISGHATLYWYQQILGQGPKLLIQFQNNGVVDDSQLPKDRFSAERLKGVDSTLKIQPAKLEDSAVYLCASSSPTRSKADSGANVLTFGAGSRLTVL.

This clonotype was seen many times. This chain links TRBV6-1 with TRBJ2-7; possibly TRBD1 for D (6 bases). CDR3 length: 14 amino acids. Germline CDR1 MNHNS, CDR2 SASEGT. The ends were cut back, 2 bases at V and 2 bases at J, with 10 bases in the middle. DNA for the CDR3: TGTGCCAGCAGTGAACGGAGACAGGCCTACGAGCAGTACTTC. Translating gives CASSERRQAYEQYF.

A word on this clonotype: A much larger clonotype is one base distant, so this may be a read error. J is TRBJ1-5 and V is TRBV12-3 or TRBV12-4, with D maybe TRBD1 (6 bases). The CDR3 totals 13 residues. With 8 bases removed from V and 7 bases from J, the gap between germline ends came to 15 bases. Here the CDR3 reads CASGPQGSQPQHF. DNA of the CDR3: TGTGCCAGCGGTCCACAGGGTAGCCAGCCCCAGCATTTT.

The rearrangement links TRBV12-3 or TRBV12-4 to TRBJ2-2, with D unresolved. The CDR3 has 13 amino acids. V gave up 6 bases and J gave up 4 bases, with 9 bases separating them. CDR3 sequence reads: CASRTQPTGELFF. The DNA for the CDR3 is TGTGCCAGCAGGACACAACCCACCGGGGAGCTGTTTTTT.

This clonotype was observed a handful of times. The genes are TRBV19 and TRBJ2-7; D is unresolved. V gave up 4 bases and J gave up 1 base, with 8 bases separating them. The CDR3 runs 13 residues. Germline V CDR1 and CDR2: LNHDA, SQIVND (reference sequence). CDR3 in amino acids: CASSTRRSYEQYF. The CDR3 DNA reads TGTGCCAGTAGTACACGGCGTTCCTACGAGCAGTACTTC.

The chain uses TRBV30 and TRBJ2-7; 7 nucleotides line up with TRBD1. This CDR3 is 13 amino acids long. The J segment lost 3 bases and the V segment lost 2 bases, leaving 4 bases of the junction unmatched. Germline CDR1 is GTSNPN and CDR2 is SVGIG (reference sequence). The CDR3 coding sequence is TGTGCCTGGAGTAGACAGGGCATCTACGAGCAGTACTTC. Protein: CAWSRQGIYEQYF.

The gene calls are TRBV5-1 and TRBJ2-1, with D perhaps TRBD2 (6 bases). Between the trimmed V and J ends, which lost 0 bases and 4 bases, there was a span of 14 bases. The CDR3 runs to 16 residues. In germline, CDR1 is SGHRS, CDR2 YFSETQ. Written as DNA, the CDR3 is TGCGCCAGCAGCTTGGACGGGGGAGCGGGTTACAATGAGCAGTTCTTC. This translates into CASSLDGGAGYNEQFF. Supplemented by reference TRBV5-1 and TRBJ2-1, the full variable domain reads KAGVTQTPRYLIKTRGQQVTLSCSPISGHRSVSWYQQTPGQGLQFLFEYFSETQRNKGNFPGRFSGRQFSNSRSEMNVSTLELGDSALYLCASSLDGGAGYNEQFFGPGTRLTVL.

Note on this clonotype: A much larger clone lies one base from this, so it may be a read error. V is TRBV11-3 and J is TRBJ1-2; D may be TRBD1 (5 bases). Germline CDR1 is SGHNT and CDR2 is YENEEA. The CDR3 consists of 17 residues. CDR3 sequence: CASSLGLGRSANCGYTF. The CDR3 region has the DNA TGTGCCAGCAGCTTAGGCCTGGGGCGGTCAGCTAACTGTGGCTACACCTTC.

This clonotype occurred many times. The chain couples TRBV11-2 to TRBJ1-4; the D gene is possibly TRBD1 (6 bases). Trimming took off 4 bases at V and 2 bases at J, with 11 bases between the two ends. The CDR3 loop spans 15 amino acids. From germline, CDR1 is SGHAT and CDR2 FQNNGV. This CDR3 is CASSSRDNTNEKLFF. The DNA of the CDR3 is TGTGCCAGCAGCTCCCGGGACAACACTAATGAAAAACTGTTTTTT.

The sample holds a few counts of this clonotype. The chain couples TRBV6-2 or TRBV6-3 to TRBJ1-1, with a possible D match to TRBD1 (5 bases). Germline lookup yields CDR1 MNHEY and CDR2 SVGEGT. V dropped 6 bases and J dropped 0 bases, with 11 bases sitting between them. The CDR3 consists of 14 residues. DNA of the CDR3: TGTGCCAGCAGGACGACAGCCATGAACACTGAAGCTTTCTTT. Translation: CASRTTAMNTEAFF.

The rearrangement uses TRBV6-1 and TRBJ2-3; D call uncertain. The germline V gene encodes CDR1 MNHNS and CDR2 SASEGT. This CDR3 region has 15 residues. Trimming pared 6 bases from V and 5 bases from J, leaving 18 bases between. CDR3 nucleotide sequence: TGTGCCAGCAGACCCGCTAGACCCCGTGAAGATACGCAGTATTTT. Translated, it gives CASRPARPREDTQYF.